This paragraph covers one T cell receptor (beta chain) sequence. This specimen comes from a study of cytomegalovirus exposure and HLA in healthy donors. In germline, CDR1 is SQVTM, CDR2 ANQGSEA. CDR3 length: 14 residues. The V gene lost 3 bases and the J gene lost 8 bases, with 19 bases spanning the gap. The primer mix had 60 Vbeta and 13 Jbeta primers. Generated by immunoSEQ multiplex PCR, the TCRdb table keeps only in-frame clones and is missing some. This sample has about 98,000 clones; 55% to 80% occur once, and the top ten carry around 5%. The chain combines TRBV29-1 with TRBJ1-2; D is perhaps TRBD1 (6 bases). The sample taken for sequencing was PBMCs. The clonotype originates from a human donor in good health. CDR3 amino acids: CSVDLAGGARGYTF. The CDR3 DNA reads TGCAGCGTTGATCTCGCGGGGGGGGCGCGGGGCTACACCTTC.